This T cell receptor (beta chain) was sequenced in a study of post-analysis software for immune sequencing data. Findings and caveats of the study: Included in a set of five TRBV segments more frequent in patients than controls were TRBV5-6, TRBV5-1 and TRBV20-1.

Remarks on this clonotype: Its antigen is not known.

The TCR beta cDNA libraries contained unique molecular identifiers. TCRdb re-derived calls from the PCR reads in MiXCR, one entry per CDR3 protein. The sample has 150,000 or so distinct CDR3 sequences, under 40% seen once. After removal of 4 bases from V and 0 bases from J, the junction contained 13 bases not matched to a gene. The CDR3 contains 18 residues. Germline loops: CDR1 SGHTA, CDR2 FQGTGA. The material sequenced was blood, taken after autologous hematopoietic stem cell transplantation. This sequence joins TRBV7-3 and TRBJ2-5; 8 bases fit TRBD2. The clonotype was recovered from a girl aged 5-17 years with multiple sclerosis. In nucleotides, the CDR3 is TGTGCCAGCAGCTCCGGGGCTAGCGGGCATCCTTACCAAGAGACCCAGTACTTC. It is translated as CASSSGASGHPYQETQYF.